The TCR beta chain under discussion was sequenced for a study of T cell repertoires in cytomegalovirus infection. Looking at the study overall: The public TCR beta signatures pointed to both CMV infection and matching HLA type.

Findings and caveats of the study: Individuals carrying CMV plus the relevant HLA were identified by cumulative frequency of public TCR beta families.

On this clonotype: Its antigen is unknown.

TCRdb called the reads again in MiXCR, with one record for every CDR3 protein. The sample holds about 230,000 distinct CDR3 sequences, 20% to 25% seen once. Germline values: CDR1 LNHDA, CDR2 SQIVND (reference sequence). The length of the CDR3 is 18 residues. V was pared by 3 bases and J by 3 bases, with 21 bases between. The chain links TRBV19 to TRBJ1-5, with a possible D match to TRBD1 (5 bases). Sequencing was performed on CD8+ T cells from PBMCs. The sequence derives from a human donor in good health (CMV status not recorded). Some clones in this sample may be carry-over from other donors' samples. CDR3 protein: CASSIPGHQASSNQPQHF. DNA of the CDR3: TGTGCCAGTAGTATTCCGGGGCATCAGGCGTCTTCCAATCAGCCCCAGCATTTT.